The 18 T cell receptor beta chains given below trace back to one sample, sequenced in a study of circulating tumor DNA in untreated peripheral T-cell lymphoma. The assay was immunoSEQ multiplex PCR, and TCRdb's table has in-frame clones only and misses some. The sample includes around 2,300 clones, roughly four fifths of them seen just once. The sample taken for sequencing was tumor tissue. The origin of the receptors is a human donor with peripheral T-cell lymphoma.

The chain uses TRBV5-1 and TRBJ2-5, with 9 bases identical to TRBD1. This CDR3 contains 15 residues. CDR1 SGHRS and CDR2 YFSETQ come from the germline V gene. The V and J ends lost 3 bases and 4 bases, in that order; junction bases with no gene match: 7. In nucleotides, the CDR3 is TGCGCCAGCAGCTCACAGGGGGCGCCGGGAGAGACCCAGTACTTC. Protein sequence: CASSSQGAPGETQYF. The full variable domain, with the rest looked up from reference TRBV5-1 and TRBJ2-5, is KAGVTQTPRYLIKTRGQQVTLSCSPISGHRSVSWYQQTPGQGLQFLFEYFSETQRNKGNFPGRFSGRQFSNSRSEMNVSTLELGDSALYLCASSSQGAPGETQYFGPGTRLLVL.

V is TRBV6-8 and J is TRBJ1-4; D remains ambiguous. Trimming removed 8 bases at V and 3 bases at J, with 13 bases between. This CDR3 spans 14 amino acids. Germline values: CDR1 MNHGY, CDR2 SAAAGT. The CDR3 DNA reads TGTGCCAGCCACCCTGGCTGGGCTAATGAAAAACTGTTTTTT. Translating gives CASHPGWANEKLFF.

V is TRBV19 and J is TRBJ1-5, with a weak D call TRBD1 (6 bases). The CDR3 consists of 15 residues. Germline loops: CDR1 LNHDA, CDR2 SQIVND (reference sequence). Between the trimmed V and J ends, which lost 3 bases and 0 bases, there was a span of 9 bases. The CDR3 region has the DNA TGTGCCAGTAGTATGGGGGGGCATAGCAATCAGCCCCAGCATTTT. The encoded protein is CASSMGGHSNQPQHF.

This clone has only a few counts. The chain couples TRBV28 to TRBJ2-3; TRBD1 might be the D (6 bases). The CDR3 is made up of 14 amino acids. Germline-derived CDR1 and CDR2 are MDHEN and SYDVKM. The V end lost 5 bases, the J end lost 11 bases, and 20 bases lay between the germline ends. This chain's CDR3 is CASSHTPTGIQQYF. Here the CDR3 DNA reads TGTGCCAGCAGTCACACACCAACAGGGATTCAGCAGTATTTT.

The chain combines TRBV29-1 with TRBJ1-2; weak D call: TRBD1 (5 bases). The germline V and J ends were trimmed by 6 bases and 2 bases, with 13 bases remaining between them. The germline gives CDR1 SQVTM, CDR2 ANQGSEA. This CDR3 region has 13 residues. This CDR3 is CSVRRGENYGYTF. The CDR3 DNA reads TGCAGCGTCAGGAGAGGGGAAAACTATGGCTACACCTTC. Looking up the rest from reference TRBV29-1 and TRBJ1-2 gives the full variable domain: SAVISQKPSRDICQRGTSLTIQCQVDSQVTMMFWYRQQPGQSLTLIATANQGSEATYESGFVIDKFPISRPNLTFSTLTVSNMSPEDSSIYLCSVRRGENYGYTFGSGTRLTVV.

The chain recombines TRBV7-1 with TRBJ2-5; 7 bases fit TRBD1. TRBV7-1 is an ORF, with its function uncertain. This CDR3 spans 14 amino acids. V shed 5 bases and J 1 base; nucleotides not matched to a gene: 4. The CDR3 loop reads CASSPGQPQETQYF. The DNA for the CDR3 is TGTGCCAGCAGCCCGGGACAGCCCCAAGAGACCCAGTACTTC.

V and J are TRBV5-1 and TRBJ1-3; D remains unclear. The CDR3 loop spans 18 amino acids. Trimming removed 4 bases at V and 1 base at J, with 21 bases between. Per germline, CDR1 SGHRS and CDR2 YFSETQ. CDR3 nucleotides: TGCGCCAGCAGCCCCCTTGGGTCAGGCCGGGAATCTGGAAACACCATATATTTT. As protein: CASSPLGSGRESGNTIYF. The full variable domain, its missing parts supplied by reference TRBV5-1 and TRBJ1-3, is KAGVTQTPRYLIKTRGQQVTLSCSPISGHRSVSWYQQTPGQGLQFLFEYFSETQRNKGNFPGRFSGRQFSNSRSEMNVSTLELGDSALYLCASSPLGSGRESGNTIYFGEGSWLTVV.

The chain carries TRBV19 and TRBJ1-6; no firm D call. V was cut by 3 bases and J by 6 bases, with 9 bases left in between. In germline, CDR1 is LNHDA, CDR2 SQIVND (reference sequence). This CDR3 region has 14 residues. In nucleotides, the CDR3 is TGTGCCAGTAGTATCCATCAAACTAATTCACCCCTCCACTTT. This encodes CASSIHQTNSPLHF.

This clone has just a few counts. The chain employs TRBV7-2 and TRBJ2-3; 7 bases align to TRBD2. The CDR3 extends over 17 amino acids. Germline-derived CDR1 and CDR2 are SGHTA and FQGNSA. The J segment lost 4 bases and the V segment lost 5 bases, leaving 15 bases of the junction unmatched. CDR3 region: CASSQATTGGGADTQYF. The CDR3 DNA reads as TGTGCCAGCAGCCAAGCTACGACGGGAGGAGGGGCAGATACGCAGTATTTT.

V is TRBV18 and J is TRBJ1-2, with TRBD1 matching 7 bases. Germline loops: CDR1 KGHSH, CDR2 LQKENI. V trimming: 4 bases; J trimming: 2 bases; junction bases outside the gene matches: 1. The CDR3 contains 13 residues. The CDR3 sequence: CASSQGANYGYTF. In DNA form, the CDR3 reads TGTGCCAGCTCACAGGGGGCGAACTATGGCTACACCTTC. Full variable domain (rest looked up from reference TRBV18 and TRBJ1-2): NAGVMQNPRHLVRRRGQEARLRCSPMKGHSHVYWYRQLPEEGLKFMVYLQKENIIDESGMPKERFSAEFPKEGPSILRIQQVVRGDSAAYFCASSQGANYGYTFGSGTRLTVV.

The rearrangement links TRBV6-8 to TRBJ2-1, with 12 positions matching TRBD2. V shed 5 bases, J shed 6 bases, and the junction held 5 bases outside the gene matches. This CDR3 region has 15 residues. Germline V gene sequence: CDR1 MNHGY, CDR2 SAAAGT. As DNA, the CDR3 is TGTGCCAGCAGTGACCTAGCGGGGGGGCCCAATGAGCAGTTCTTC. It translates to CASSDLAGGPNEQFF.

The chain joins TRBV19 to TRBJ1-2; no definite D call. V lost 1 base to trimming and J lost 8 bases, with 8 bases between them. In germline, CDR1 is LNHDA, CDR2 SQIVND (reference sequence). There are 12 residues in the CDR3. This CDR3 reads CASSIGRKGYTF. In nucleotides, the CDR3 is TGTGCCAGTAGTATAGGAAGGAAAGGCTACACCTTC.

This sequence joins TRBV18 and TRBJ1-1, with D perhaps TRBD1 (5 bases). The CDR3 has 16 amino acids. In germline, CDR1 is KGHSH, CDR2 LQKENI. V was pared by 2 bases and J by 5 bases, with 18 bases between. CDR3 sequence (DNA): TGTGCCAGCTCACCAACCGGGCTGGGGCGAGAAACTGAAGCTTTCTTT. Translating it yields CASSPTGLGRETEAFF.

The rearrangement joins TRBV19 to TRBJ2-1, with 13 bases aligning to TRBD2. The J segment lost 9 bases and the V segment lost 3 bases, leaving 5 bases of the junction unmatched. Germline lookup yields CDR1 LNHDA and CDR2 SQIVND (reference sequence). The CDR3 runs 15 residues. CDR3 sequence (DNA): TGTGCCAGTAGTATCTGGGGGACTAGCGGGACTGAGCAGTTCTTC. Protein sequence: CASSIWGTSGTEQFF.

This rearrangement joins TRBV11-3 to TRBJ2-5, with 9 bases that match TRBD1. Germline values: CDR1 SGHNT, CDR2 YENEEA. Trimming cost V 3 bases and J 5 bases; bases outside gene matches: 13. The CDR3 length is 17 residues. CDR3 sequence: CASSLWETGGIAETQYF. DNA of the CDR3: TGTGCCAGCAGCTTGTGGGAGACAGGGGGTATCGCGGAGACCCAGTACTTC. The variable domain in full, completed from reference TRBV11-3 and TRBJ2-5, reads EAGVVQSPRYKIIEKKQPVAFWCNPISGHNTLYWYLQNLGQGPELLIRYENEEAVDDSQLPKDRFSAERLKGVDSTLKIQPAELGDSAVYLCASSLWETGGIAETQYFGPGTRLLVL.

The chain couples TRBV28 to TRBJ2-5; D might be TRBD2 (6 bases). The CDR3 runs to 17 residues. CDR1 MDHEN and CDR2 SYDVKM come from the germline V gene. With 1 base removed from V and 2 bases from J, the gap between germline ends came to 17 bases. Here the CDR3 DNA reads TGTGCCAGCAGTTTATATTGGTCGGGGGACTTACAAGAGACCCAGTACTTC. Protein: CASSLYWSGDLQETQYF.

For this clone: Germline and junction disagree at one end, which may indicate a read error. J is TRBJ1-6 and V is TRBV4-1; D may be TRBD1 (5 bases). Germline V gene sequence: CDR1 MGHRA, CDR2 YSYEKL. This CDR3 has 17 amino acids. The CDR3 DNA reads TGCACCAGCAGCCAAGATTGGGGGTCGTCCTATAATTCACCCCTCCACTTT. Encoded protein: CTSSQDWGSSYNSPLHF.

This chain joins TRBV6-8 and TRBJ1-4; D ambiguous. The CDR3 runs to 13 residues. Germline values: CDR1 MNHGY, CDR2 SAAAGT. Trimming left V 5 bases short and J 5 bases short, with 9 bases between. CDR3 DNA sequence: TGTGCCAGCAGTACACGGATGAATGAAAAACTGTTTTTT. Translating it yields CASSTRMNEKLFF.